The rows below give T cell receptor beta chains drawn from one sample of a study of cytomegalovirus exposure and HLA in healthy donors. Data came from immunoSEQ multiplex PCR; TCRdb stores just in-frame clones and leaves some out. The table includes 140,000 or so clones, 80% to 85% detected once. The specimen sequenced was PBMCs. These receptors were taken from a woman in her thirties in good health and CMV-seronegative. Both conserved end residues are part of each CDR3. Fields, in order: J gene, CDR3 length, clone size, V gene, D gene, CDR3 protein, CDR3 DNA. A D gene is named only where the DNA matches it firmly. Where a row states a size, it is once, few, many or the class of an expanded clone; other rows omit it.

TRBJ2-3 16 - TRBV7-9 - CASSLDYPTSTDTQYF TGTGCCAGCAGCTTAGATTATCCCACTAGCACAGATACGCAGTATTTT
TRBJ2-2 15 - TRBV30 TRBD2 CAGFTSASYTGELFF TGTGCCGGATTCACTAGCGCATCCTACACCGGGGAGCTGTTTTTT
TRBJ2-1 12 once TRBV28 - CASSLIRNEQFF TGTGCCAGCAGTTTAATCCGGAATGAGCAGTTCTTC
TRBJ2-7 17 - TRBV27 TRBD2 CASSRTATGGGFFEQYF TGTGCCAGCAGCCGCACCGCTACGGGGGGAGGTTTCTTCGAGCAGTACTTC
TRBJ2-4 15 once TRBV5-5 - CASSLQSGDLNIQYF TGTGCCAGCAGCCTTCAATCCGGGGATCTAAACATTCAGTACTTC
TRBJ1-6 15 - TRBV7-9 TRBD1 CSSSPSGQVISPLHF TGTTCCAGCAGCCCATCTGGACAGGTTATTTCACCCCTCCACTTT
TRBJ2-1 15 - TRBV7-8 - CASSLERLVLGEQFF TGTGCCAGCAGCTTGGAGAGGTTAGTTTTGGGTGAGCAGTTCTTC
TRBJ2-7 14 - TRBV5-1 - CASSLKLGAYEQYF TGCGCCAGCAGCTTGAAGCTCGGGGCCTACGAGCAGTACTTC
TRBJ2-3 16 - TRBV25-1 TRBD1 CASSEYGRGLTDTQYF TGTGCCAGCAGTGAATACGGCAGGGGGCTCACAGATACGCAGTATTTT
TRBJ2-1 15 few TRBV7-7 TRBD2 CASSFSGGEYNEQFF TGTGCCAGCAGCTTCAGCGGGGGGGAATACAATGAGCAGTTCTTC
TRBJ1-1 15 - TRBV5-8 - CASSLTQGHNTEAFF TGTGCCAGCAGCTTAACTCAGGGTCATAACACTGAAGCTTTCTTT
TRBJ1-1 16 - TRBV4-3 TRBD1 CASSQDPTGGRAEAFF TGCGCCAGCAGCCAAGACCCTACAGGGGGCAGAGCTGAAGCTTTCTTT
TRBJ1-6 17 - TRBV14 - CASSQRAAYSYNSPLHF TGTGCCAGCAGCCAGCGGGCAGCCTACTCCTATAATTCACCCCTCCACTTT
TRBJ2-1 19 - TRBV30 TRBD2 CAWSSTPVPGTSGRNEQFF TGTGCCTGGAGTTCGACACCCGTTCCCGGGACTAGCGGGAGGAATGAGCAGTTCTTC
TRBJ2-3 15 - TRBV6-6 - CASSYASGPTDTQYF TGTGCCAGCAGTTACGCGTCAGGGCCCACAGATACGCAGTATTTT
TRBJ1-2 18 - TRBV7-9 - CSSSLVGRLNFGPGGYTF TGTTCCAGCAGCTTAGTGGGCAGACTTAATTTCGGTCCGGGAGGCTACACCTTC
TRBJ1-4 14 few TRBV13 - CASSLGGANEKLFF TGTGCCAGCAGCTTAGGGGGAGCTAATGAAAAACTGTTTTTT
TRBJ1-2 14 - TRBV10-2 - CASSDRGTNYGYTF TGCGCCAGCAGTGACAGGGGTACTAACTATGGCTACACCTTC
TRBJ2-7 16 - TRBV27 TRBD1 CASQKRQGYRTYEQYF TGTGCCAGCCAAAAAAGACAGGGGTATCGCACCTACGAGCAGTACTTC
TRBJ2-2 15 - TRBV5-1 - CASSLDSASRGELFF TGCGCCAGCAGCTTGGATTCGGCTAGTCGAGGGGAGCTGTTTTTT
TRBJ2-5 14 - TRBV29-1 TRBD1 CSVEVIQGAETQYF TGCAGCGTTGAAGTAATACAGGGGGCAGAGACCCAGTACTTC
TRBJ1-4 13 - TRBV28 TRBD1 CASSLGQGEKLFF TGTGCCAGCAGTTTAGGACAGGGAGAAAAACTGTTTTTT
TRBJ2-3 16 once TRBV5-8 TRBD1 CASSLGQGGSTDTQYF TGTGCCAGCAGCTTAGGACAGGGGGGATCCACAGATACGCAGTATTTT
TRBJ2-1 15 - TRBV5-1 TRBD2 CASATAGGSYNEQFF TGCGCCAGCGCCACGGCGGGAGGGTCCTACAATGAGCAGTTCTTC
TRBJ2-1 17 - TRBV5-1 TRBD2 CASSKGLAGLGYNEQFF TGCGCCAGCAGCAAGGGACTAGCGGGACTGGGCTACAATGAGCAGTTCTTC